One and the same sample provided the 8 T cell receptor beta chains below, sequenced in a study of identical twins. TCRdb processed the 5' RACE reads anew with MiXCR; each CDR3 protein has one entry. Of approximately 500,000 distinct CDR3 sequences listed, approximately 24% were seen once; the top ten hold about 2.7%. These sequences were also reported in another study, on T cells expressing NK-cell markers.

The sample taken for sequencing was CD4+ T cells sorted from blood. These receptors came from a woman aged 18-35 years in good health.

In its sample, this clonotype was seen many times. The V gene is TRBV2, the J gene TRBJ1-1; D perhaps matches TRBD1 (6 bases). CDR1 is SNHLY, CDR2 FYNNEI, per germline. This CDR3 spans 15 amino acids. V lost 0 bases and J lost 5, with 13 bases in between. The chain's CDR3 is CASSEAGVGGTEAFF. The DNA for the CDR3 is TGTGCCAGCAGTGAAGCGGGAGTAGGGGGGACTGAAGCTTTCTTT.

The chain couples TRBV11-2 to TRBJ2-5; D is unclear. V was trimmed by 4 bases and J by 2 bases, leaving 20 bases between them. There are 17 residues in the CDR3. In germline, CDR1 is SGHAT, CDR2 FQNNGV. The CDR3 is CASSSSWASGGQETQYF. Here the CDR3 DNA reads TGTGCCAGCAGCTCCAGTTGGGCTTCGGGTGGACAAGAGACCCAGTACTTC.

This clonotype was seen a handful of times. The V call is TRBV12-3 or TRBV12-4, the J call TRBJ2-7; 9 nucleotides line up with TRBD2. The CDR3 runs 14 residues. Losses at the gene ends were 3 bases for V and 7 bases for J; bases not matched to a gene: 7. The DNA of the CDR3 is TGTGCCAGCAGTTTGGCGGGAGGGCCGGGGGAGCAGTACTTC. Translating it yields CASSLAGGPGEQYF.

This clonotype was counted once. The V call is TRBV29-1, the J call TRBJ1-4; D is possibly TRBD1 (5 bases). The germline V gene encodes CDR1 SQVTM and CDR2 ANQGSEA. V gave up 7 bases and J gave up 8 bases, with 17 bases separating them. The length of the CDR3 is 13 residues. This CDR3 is CSAMRAGREKLFF. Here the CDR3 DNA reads TGCAGCGCCATGAGGGCAGGGAGGGAAAAACTGTTTTTT.

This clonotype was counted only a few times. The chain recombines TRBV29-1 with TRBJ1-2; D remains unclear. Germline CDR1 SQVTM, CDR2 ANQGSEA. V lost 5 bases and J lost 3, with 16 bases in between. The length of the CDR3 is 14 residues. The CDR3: CSVSLGLTYYGYTF. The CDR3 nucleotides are TGCAGCGTTTCCCTGGGCCTTACCTACTATGGCTACACCTTC.

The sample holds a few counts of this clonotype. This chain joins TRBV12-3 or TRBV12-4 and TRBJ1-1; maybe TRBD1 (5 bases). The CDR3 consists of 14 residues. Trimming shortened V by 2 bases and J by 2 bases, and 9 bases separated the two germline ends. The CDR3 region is CASSLHGGNTEAFF. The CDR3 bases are TGTGCCAGCAGTTTACACGGGGGAAACACTGAAGCTTTCTTT.

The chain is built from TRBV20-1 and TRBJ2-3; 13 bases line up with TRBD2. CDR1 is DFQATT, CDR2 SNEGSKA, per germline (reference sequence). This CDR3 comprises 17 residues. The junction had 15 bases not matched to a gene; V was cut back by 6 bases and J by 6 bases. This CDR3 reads CSARTSGGQGPPDTQYF. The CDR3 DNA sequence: TGCAGTGCCCGGACTAGCGGGGGCCAGGGGCCCCCTGATACGCAGTATTTT.

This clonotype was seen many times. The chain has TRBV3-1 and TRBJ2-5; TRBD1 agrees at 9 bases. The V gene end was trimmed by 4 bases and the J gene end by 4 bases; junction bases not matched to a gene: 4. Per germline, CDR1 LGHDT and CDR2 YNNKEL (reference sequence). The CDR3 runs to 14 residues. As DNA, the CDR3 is TGTGCCAGCAGCCGGGGACAGGGTGGAGAGACCCAGTACTTC. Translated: CASSRGQGGETQYF.